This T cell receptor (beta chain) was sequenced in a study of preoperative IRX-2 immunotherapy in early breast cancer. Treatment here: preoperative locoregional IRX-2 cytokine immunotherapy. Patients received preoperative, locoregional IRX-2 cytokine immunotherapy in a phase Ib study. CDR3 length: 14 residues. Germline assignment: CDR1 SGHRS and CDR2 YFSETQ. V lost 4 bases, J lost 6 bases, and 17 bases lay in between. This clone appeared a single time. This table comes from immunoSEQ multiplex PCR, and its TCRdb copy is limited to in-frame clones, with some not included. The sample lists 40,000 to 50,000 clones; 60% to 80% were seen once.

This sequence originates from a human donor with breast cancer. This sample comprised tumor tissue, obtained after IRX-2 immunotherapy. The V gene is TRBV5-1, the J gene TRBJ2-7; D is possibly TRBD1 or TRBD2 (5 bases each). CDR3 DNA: TGCGCCAGCAGCCTCACCGGGGCCATAAGCGAGCAGTACTTC. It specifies CASSLTGAISEQYF.